One TCR beta chain is described in this entry. The antigen remains undetermined. A second about 6 to 11 cycle PCR used barcoded and J-beta primers. TCRdb independently ran MiXCR on the 5' RACE reads; one entry per CDR3 protein. There are approximately 2,000,000 distinct CDR3 sequences in the sample; roughly 43% occur only once, and roughly 24% lies in the top ten. The CDR3 spans 15 residues. Germline loops: CDR1 MDHEN, CDR2 SYDVKM. V dropped 5 bases and J dropped 6; count of bases not matched to a gene: 9. This sample is part of a study of blood T cells in healthy people across ages. Points from the study as a whole: A greater number of naive CD4+ cells and higher diversity distinguished long-lived donors from aged donors. Total diversity from one million sequenced T cells was likely underestimated. The CMV status of each donor remained undetermined, and this could have confounded shifts in expanded clonotypes.

The sample taken for sequencing was blood. The source is a human donor in good health. V is TRBV28 and J is TRBJ1-5, with 8 bases lining up with TRBD1. The CDR3 DNA reads as TGTGCCAGCAGTACGGGACAGGCGGCGGGTCAGCCCCAGCATTTT. Translating it yields CASSTGQAAGQPQHF.